The 8 T cell receptor beta chains below were found in one sample sequenced in a study of T cells after posttransplantation cyclophosphamide. A marrow graft followed busulfan-fludarabine conditioning, with cyclophosphamide on days +3 and +4. The repertoire was sequenced with immunoSEQ multiplex PCR; TCRdb's copy has only in-frame clones and lacks some. The repertoire holds 23,000 or so clones, with 70% to 90% as singletons. The material was PBMCs, obtained after allogeneic stem cell transplant with posttransplant cyclophosphamide. Receptors were obtained from a female patient aged 25-39 years who received an allogeneic stem cell transplant from an unrelated donor, was CMV-positive, and had no GVHD. Some T cells may have originated in the graft donor.

This chain connects TRBV19 to TRBJ2-3; 7 positions agree with TRBD2. CDR3 length: 16 amino acids. After removal of 7 bases from V and 0 bases from J, the junction contained 10 bases not matched to a gene. Germline CDR1 LNHDA, CDR2 SQIVND (reference sequence). As DNA, the CDR3 is TGTGCCAGTAAGAGTCGGCGGGGGTCTAGCACAGATACGCAGTATTTT. Translated: CASKSRRGSSTDTQYF.

V usage is TRBV21-1 and J usage is TRBJ1-1; whether TRBD1, the table's D call, matches the DNA was not checked. TRBV21-1 is described as a pseudogene. The CDR3 spans 15 residues. In DNA form, the CDR3 reads TGTGCCAGCAGCTTTCAGGACAGGGTGAACACTGAAGCTTTCTTT. It yields the protein CASSFQDRVNTEAFF.

The chain links TRBV4-2 to TRBJ2-3, with 9 bases matching TRBD2. Trimming removed 4 bases from V and 0 bases from J; junction bases left unmatched: 2. The CDR3 is 15 amino acids. CDR1 and CDR2 from the germline V gene are LGHNA and YNFKEQ. The DNA of the CDR3 is TGTGCCAGCAGCCGTCTAGCGGGGAGCACAGATACGCAGTATTTT. Translating gives CASSRLAGSTDTQYF.

The chain links TRBV27 to TRBJ2-3; 12 positions match TRBD2. The CDR3 covers 16 residues. The V segment lost 4 bases and the J segment 6 bases; nucleotides outside the gene matches: 8. Germline V gene lookup returns CDR1 MNHEY and CDR2 SMNVEV (reference sequence). The CDR3 bases are TGTGCCAGCAGTTCCGGGGCTAGCGGGGGGGACGATACGCAGTATTTT. This encodes CASSSGASGGDDTQYF.

The sample holds a few counts of this clone. This rearrangement joins TRBV6-6 to TRBJ1-4; 7 bases are shared with TRBD1. Germline V gene lookup returns CDR1 MNHNY and CDR2 SVGAGI (reference sequence). The V segment lost 6 bases and the J segment 5 bases; nucleotides outside the gene matches: 12. There are 16 residues in the CDR3. As DNA, the CDR3 is TGTGCCAGCAGAAGATTCGCTTTACAGGGGAATGAAAAACTGTTTTTT. Amino acids: CASRRFALQGNEKLFF.

This rearrangement joins TRBV6-5 to TRBJ2-3, with 10 bases identical to TRBD2. The CDR3 sequence is 15 residues long. Germline trimming cut 6 bases from V and 4 bases from J; bases unmatched to any gene: 7. From germline, CDR1 is MNHEY and CDR2 SVGAGI. CDR3 bases: TGTGCCAGCAGCGACAGCGGGGGGGCTCCAGATACGCAGTATTTT. Its translation: CASSDSGGAPDTQYF.

V usage is TRBV4-1 and J usage is TRBJ1-6; TRBD1 agrees at 7 bases. Germline V gives CDR1 MGHRA, CDR2 YSYEKL. This CDR3 is 17 amino acids long. Unmatched junction bases numbered 2, after V lost 0 bases and J lost 0 bases. The CDR3 DNA reads as TGCGCCAGCAGCCAAGACTGGGACAGCTCCTATAATTCACCCCTCCACTTT. This encodes CASSQDWDSSYNSPLHF.

V and J are TRBV19 and TRBJ2-3; possibly TRBD2 for D (5 bases). V gave up 6 bases and J gave up 4 bases, with 8 bases separating them. The CDR3 is made up of 12 amino acids. The germline V gene encodes CDR1 LNHDA and CDR2 SQIVND (reference sequence). Here the CDR3 reads CASSGGADTQYF. Here the CDR3 DNA reads TGTGCCAGTAGCGGAGGCGCAGATACGCAGTATTTT. Full variable domain (remainder filled in from reference TRBV19 and TRBJ2-3): DGGITQSPKYLFRKEGQNVTLSCEQNLNHDAMYWYRQDPGQGLRLIYYSQIVNDFQKGDIAEGYSVSREKKESFPLTVTSAQKNPTAFYLCASSGGADTQYFGPGTRLTVL.